The clone carrying this TCR beta chain was recorded at least ten times. What it binds is unknown. This may arise from a read error, as a much more abundant clone is one base away. TCRdb redid the calling of the 5' RACE reads with MiXCR, one entry per CDR3 protein. Among 250,000 or so distinct CDR3 sequences listed, under 20% were seen once. This entry comes from a study of CD8 T cells in ankylosing spondylitis. Regarding the study as a whole: Significant enrichment of disease-linked clones was reported in matched ankylosing spondylitis synovial fluid.

V was cut by 2 bases and J by 4 bases, with 15 bases left in between. This CDR3 has 16 residues. The chain couples TRBV12-3 or TRBV12-4 to TRBJ1-5, with a tentative D call TRBD1 (5 bases). This clonotype was obtained from a male donor with ankylosing spondylitis or in good health (not recorded which). Sequencing input: blood, either unsorted or a sorted T cell fraction (not recorded which). The CDR3 bases are TGTGCCAGCAGTTTAAGTTCCCCCGGGGGGAATCAGCCCCAGCATTTT. It translates to CASSLSSPGGNQPQHF.